The clone carrying this TCR beta chain was counted at least ten times. Antigen: not known. The sample belongs to a study of T cells in Graves' hyperthyroidism and ophthalmopathy. Overall study results and limits: Blood held most thyroid clonotypes expanded above 0.001 frequency.

Hyperthyroidism had been newly diagnosed in patients aged 18 to 65, and its duration was under 2 months. A sample of blood taken at first hyperthyroidism diagnosis preceded any ophthalmopathy symptoms. Extraction of PBMCs used roughly 9.6 ml of fresh peripheral blood. RNA transcripts were the template for amplifying TCR beta CDR3 regions. The primer set for the first-round RT-PCR of the TCR CDR3 was HTBI. TCRdb reprocessed the multiplex PCR reads via MiXCR and lists one record per CDR3 protein. The sample carries 550,000 to 650,000 distinct CDR3 sequences, approximately 13% recorded once. With V trimmed by 8 bases and J by 4 bases, 7 bases remained unmatched. In germline, CDR1 is MDHEN, CDR2 SYDVKM. The CDR3 extends over 15 amino acids.

The specimen sequenced was blood. This TCR derives from a woman younger than 45 with Graves' hyperthyroidism that later progressed to Graves' ophthalmopathy. The gene calls are TRBV28 and TRBJ2-5; 13 bases are shared with TRBD2. The CDR3 loop is CASRRTSGSGETQYF. For the CDR3, the DNA is TGTGCCAGCCGAAGGACTAGCGGGAGTGGAGAGACCCAGTACTTC. Full variable domain (outside the CDR3, taken from reference TRBV28 and TRBJ2-5): DVKVTQSSRYLVKRTGEKVFLECVQDMDHENMFWYRQDPGLGLRLIYFSYDVKMKEKGDIPEGYSVSREKKERFSLILESASTNQTSMYLCASRRTSGSGETQYFGPGTRLLVL.